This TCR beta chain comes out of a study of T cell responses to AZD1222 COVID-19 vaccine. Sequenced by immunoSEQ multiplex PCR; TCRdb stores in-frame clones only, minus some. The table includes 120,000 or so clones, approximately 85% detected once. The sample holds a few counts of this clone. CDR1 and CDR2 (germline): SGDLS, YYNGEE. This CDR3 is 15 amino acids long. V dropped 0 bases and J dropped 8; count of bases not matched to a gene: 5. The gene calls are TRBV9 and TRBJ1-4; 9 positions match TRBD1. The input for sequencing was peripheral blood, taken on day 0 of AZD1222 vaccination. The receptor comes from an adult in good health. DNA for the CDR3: TGTGCCAGCAGCGTAGAGGGACAGGGAAGAGAAAAACTGTTTTTT. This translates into CASSVEGQGREKLFF.